This T cell receptor (beta chain) is from a study of T cells in localized non-small cell lung cancer. Sequenced by immunoSEQ multiplex PCR; TCRdb stores in-frame clones only, minus some. The sample has 50,000 to 65,000 clones, roughly 79% seen once. V gave up 7 bases and J gave up 2 bases, with 16 bases separating them. This CDR3 region has 15 residues. The germline CDR1 and CDR2 sequences are MNHEY and SVGAGI. On this clone itself: What it recognizes is unknown.

Study-wide results and caveats: T cell clonality was highest in uninvolved adjacent lung, above tumor. When the top 100 tumor clones were examined, a median approximately 57 of them also appeared in the adjacent lung, which was paired and uninvolved. Greater T cell density in blood accompanied longer overall survival. Only one tumor region was sequenced, so heterogeneity remains possible.

The clonotype was recovered from a man aged 35 to 69 with stage II lung adenocarcinoma. Here the sequenced sample was PBMCs, taken before any cancer treatment. The chain has TRBV6-5 and TRBJ2-3, with D possibly TRBD1 on 5 matching bases. The CDR3 DNA sequence: TGTGCCAGCAAGGGGTGGCGCGCGAACACAGATACGCAGTATTTT. This translates into CASKGWRANTDTQYF.